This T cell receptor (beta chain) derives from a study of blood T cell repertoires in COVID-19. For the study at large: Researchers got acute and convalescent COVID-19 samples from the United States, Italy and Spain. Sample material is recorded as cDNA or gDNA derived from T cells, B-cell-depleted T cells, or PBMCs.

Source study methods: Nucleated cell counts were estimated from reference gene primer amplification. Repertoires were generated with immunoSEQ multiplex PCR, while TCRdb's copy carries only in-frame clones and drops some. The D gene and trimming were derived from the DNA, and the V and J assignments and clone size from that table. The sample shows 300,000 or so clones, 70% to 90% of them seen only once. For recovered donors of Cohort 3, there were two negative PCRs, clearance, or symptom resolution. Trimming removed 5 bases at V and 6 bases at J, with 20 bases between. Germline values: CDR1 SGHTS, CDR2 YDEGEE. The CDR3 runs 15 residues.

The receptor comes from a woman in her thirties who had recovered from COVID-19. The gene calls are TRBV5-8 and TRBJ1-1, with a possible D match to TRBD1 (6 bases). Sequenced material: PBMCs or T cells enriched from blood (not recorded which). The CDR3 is CASRGVGALISEAFF. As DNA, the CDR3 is TGTGCCAGCAGAGGCGTGGGGGCCTTGATCTCTGAAGCTTTCTTT.